The 16 T cell receptor beta chains listed next were all sequenced from one sample in a study of blood T cell repertoires in COVID-19. Some clones are missing from TCRdb's copy, which holds only in-frame ones; the method was immunoSEQ multiplex PCR. This table has under 200,000 clones, approximately 83% appearing once. The specimen sequenced was peripheral blood. The origin of the receptors is a human donor with acute or convalescent COVID-19. The donor label of this sample is uncertain.

This rearrangement joins TRBV30 to TRBJ1-1; a possible D gene is TRBD1 (5 bases). Trimming removed 0 bases at V and 2 bases at J, with 7 bases between. Looked up from germline, CDR1 is GTSNPN and CDR2 is SVGIG (reference sequence). CDR3 length equals 13 residues. The CDR3 DNA follows: TGTGCCTGGAGTGTCGACAGTAACACTGAAGCTTTCTTT. Amino acid sequence: CAWSVDSNTEAFF. Variable domain in full (rest from reference TRBV30 and TRBJ1-1): SQTIHQWPATLVQPVGSPLSLECTVEGTSNPNLYWYRQAAGRGLQLLFYSVGIGQISSEVPQNLSASRPQDRQFILSSKKLLLSDSGFYLCAWSVDSNTEAFFGQGTRLTVV.

The V call is TRBV11-2, the J call TRBJ1-1; tentative D call: TRBD1 (6 bases). Germline V CDR1 and CDR2: SGHAT, FQNNGV. V was cut by 5 bases and J by 6 bases, with 16 bases left in between. The CDR3 consists of 14 residues. CDR3 sequence: CASSAPIEGAEAFF. The CDR3 DNA is TGTGCCAGCAGCGCCCCTATAGAGGGGGCTGAAGCTTTCTTT.

The chain carries TRBV7-9 and TRBJ2-7; 9 nucleotides align to TRBD2. CDR1 is SEHNR, CDR2 FQNEAQ, per germline (reference sequence). This CDR3 has 16 residues. J gave up 4 bases and V 2 bases, and 9 bases lay outside the gene matches. The chain's CDR3 is CASSLLGGGGAYEQYF. CDR3 sequence (DNA): TGTGCCAGCAGCTTACTGGGCGGCGGGGGGGCTTACGAGCAGTACTTC.

This clone appeared once. This chain links TRBV2 with TRBJ2-1; 8 nucleotides line up with TRBD2. The CDR3 runs to 17 residues. V lost 4 bases and J lost 0; bases outside the gene matches: 8. Germline V gives CDR1 SNHLY, CDR2 FYNNEI. CDR3 residues: CASSGALAGSSYNEQFF. The DNA of the CDR3 is TGTGCCAGCAGTGGAGCCTTAGCGGGGAGCTCCTACAATGAGCAGTTCTTC. Using reference TRBV2 and TRBJ2-1 for the parts outside the CDR3, the full variable domain is EPEVTQTPSHQVTQMGQEVILRCVPISNHLYFYWYRQILGQKVEFLVSFYNNEISEKSEIFDDQFSVERPDGSNFTLKIRSTKLEDSAMYFCASSGALAGSSYNEQFFGPGTRLTVL.

This rearrangement joins TRBV9 to TRBJ1-1; unclear D gene. The V gene lost 5 bases and the J gene lost 0 bases, with 5 bases spanning the gap. Per germline, CDR1 SGDLS and CDR2 YYNGEE. The CDR3 is 12 residues long. For the CDR3, the DNA is TGTGCCAGCAGGCCGGTGAACACTGAAGCTTTCTTT. This gives the protein CASRPVNTEAFF.

This clone was detected only a few times. CDR3 region: CASRAGPGREQFF. Written as DNA, the CDR3 is TGCGCCAGCAGAGCGGGACCAGGTCGGGAGCAGTTCTTC. This rearrangement joins TRBV10-2 to TRBJ2-1; 7 bases map to TRBD2. The CDR3 covers 13 residues. V lost 6 bases, J lost 10 bases, and 9 bases stayed unmatched. The germline V gene has CDR1 WSHSY and CDR2 SAAADI.

A remark on this clone: Other DNA variants within this sample encode the same CDR3. The chain links TRBV5-1 to TRBJ1-5, with TRBD1 matching over 9 bases. V was clipped by 4 bases and J by 6 bases; unmatched bases: 5. This CDR3 has 14 residues. Germline V CDR1 and CDR2: SGHRS, YFSETQ. The CDR3 nucleotides read TGCGCCAGCAGCCTGGGACAGGGCGGTCAGCCCCAGCATTTT. Amino acids: CASSLGQGGQPQHF.

The chain combines TRBV6-5 with TRBJ2-2, with D maybe TRBD2 (6 bases). The germline V gene encodes CDR1 MNHEY and CDR2 SVGAGI. This CDR3 region has 14 residues. V gave up 8 bases and J gave up 7 bases, with 17 bases separating them. In nucleotides, the CDR3 is TGTGCCAGCGGGGCGGGGCTGTCGGGCGGGGAGCTGTTTTTT. This gives the protein CASGAGLSGGELFF.

This chain uses TRBV3-1 (or the pseudogene TRBV3-2) with TRBJ1-2, with D tentatively TRBD1 (6 bases). Germline V gene lookup returns CDR1 LGHDT and CDR2 YNNKEL (reference sequence). CDR3 length: 16 amino acids. V was shortened by 1 base and J by 4 bases, with 16 bases between the two germline ends. CDR3 coding DNA: TGTGCCAGCAGCCAAGGAGGCAGGGGAACGGGCTATGGCTACACCTTC. This codes for CASSQGGRGTGYGYTF.

The CDR3 DNA follows: TGTGCCAGCAGCCCCAGGACAGGGGGCTTGAGCACTGAAGCTTTCTTT. Protein product: CASSPRTGGLSTEAFF. The chain recombines TRBV7-9 with TRBJ1-1, with TRBD1 matching over 11 bases. CDR1 and CDR2 from the germline V gene are SEHNR and FQNEAQ (reference sequence). This CDR3 region has 16 residues. The trim removed 5 bases at V and 4 bases at J, leaving 9 bases unmatched.

V usage is TRBV4-1 and J usage is TRBJ2-1; the match to TRBD1 covers 9 bases. Germline-derived CDR1 and CDR2 are MGHRA and YSYEKL. The CDR3 is 15 residues long. V trimming: 4 bases; J trimming: 8 bases; junction bases outside the gene matches: 9. The CDR3 coding sequence is TGCGCCAGCAGCCCTGAAGACAGGGGGAGGTATGAGCAGTTCTTC. As protein: CASSPEDRGRYEQFF.

This chain links TRBV20-1 with TRBJ1-1; TRBD1 might be the D (6 bases). The V and J ends lost 3 bases and 11 bases respectively, with 19 bases between them. CDR1 and CDR2 (germline): DFQATT, SNEGSKA (reference sequence). This CDR3 is 13 amino acids long. CDR3 DNA: TGCAGTGCTAGTATTGCCGGGACAAAGGGGGCTTTCTTT. This sequence encodes CSASIAGTKGAFF.

The rearrangement links TRBV30 to TRBJ2-3, with D possibly being TRBD2 (6 bases). Trimming removed 4 bases from V and 7 bases from J, with 24 bases in between. CDR1 and CDR2 (germline): GTSNPN, SVGIG (reference sequence). CDR3 length: 16 residues. DNA for the CDR3: TGTGCCTGGAACGGGTGGGGACTGGAAGGGCTCCATACGCAGTATTTT. Amino acid sequence: CAWNGWGLEGLHTQYF.

The V and J genes are TRBV11-2 and TRBJ2-2; tentative D call: TRBD1 (5 bases). Between the trimmed V and J ends, which lost 2 bases and 6 bases, there was a span of 10 bases. Looked up from germline, CDR1 is SGHAT and CDR2 is FQNNGV. CDR3 size: 14 residues. Written as DNA, the CDR3 is TGTGCCAGCAGCTTACCAGGGCGGCCCGGGGAGCTGTTTTTT. Translated: CASSLPGRPGELFF.

The CDR3 region has the DNA TGTGCCAGCAGTTTTTACTACGAGCAGTACTTC. Encoded protein: CASSFYYEQYF. The V gene is TRBV6-5, the J gene TRBJ2-7, with D hard to call. Trimming stripped 4 bases from V and 3 bases from J, with 4 bases between. This CDR3 contains 11 residues. Germline V gene data show CDR1 as MNHEY and CDR2 as SVGAGI.

The chain uses TRBV6-5 and TRBJ1-2; D may be TRBD1 (6 bases). Germline CDR1 MNHEY, CDR2 SVGAGI. V lost 0 bases, J lost 7 bases, and 12 bases lay in between. This CDR3 has 14 amino acids. The CDR3 DNA is TGTGCCAGCAGTTACTCCAATGGGGGGGCTGGCTACACCTTC. Its protein product is CASSYSNGGAGYTF.